This passage covers 25 T cell receptor beta chains from one sample sequenced in a study of T cells after yellow fever vaccination. TCRdb re-derived calls from the 5' RACE reads in MiXCR, one entry per CDR3 protein. Among some 290,000 distinct CDR3 sequences listed, approximately 12% were seen once. The sequencing here drew on CD4+ T cells sorted from PBMCs, taken 45 days after the yellow fever booster vaccination. These receptors originate from a man between 18 and 35 years old who received the YFV17D yellow fever vaccine.

The V and J genes are TRBV6-5 and TRBJ2-7; unclear D gene. The CDR3 is 17 residues long. Germline V gives CDR1 MNHEY, CDR2 SVGAGI. The V end was cut by 0 bases, the J end by 0 bases, with 15 bases between. CDR3 residues: CASSYSVVPKISYEQYV. As DNA, the CDR3 is TGTGCCAGCAGTTACTCAGTAGTGCCTAAAATCTCCTACGAGCAGTACGTC.

This clonotype was seen a handful of times. The rearrangement links TRBV2 to TRBJ2-7, with a possible D match to TRBD1 (6 bases). Per germline, CDR1 SNHLY and CDR2 FYNNEI. CDR3 length: 13 residues. The ends were cut back, 8 bases at V and 0 bases at J, with 11 bases in the middle. The chain's CDR3 is CASADRRSYEQYV. The CDR3 DNA follows: TGTGCCAGCGCAGACAGGCGCTCCTACGAGCAGTACGTC.

Only a few counts were recorded for this clonotype. This chain joins TRBV4-1 and TRBJ1-1; D might be TRBD1 (6 bases). The CDR3 spans 17 residues. The V end was cut by 0 bases, the J end by 1 base, with 15 bases between. Germline V gives CDR1 MGHRA, CDR2 YSYEKL. The CDR3 bases are TGCGCCAGCAGCCAAGATTGGGGGCCTATGGGGAACACTGAAGCTTTCTTT. Translation gives CASSQDWGPMGNTEAFF.

The chain joins TRBV6-2 or TRBV6-3 to TRBJ1-2; D possibly corresponds to TRBD1 (5 bases). CDR1 and CDR2 from the germline V gene are MNHEY and SVGEGT. V was cut by 6 bases and J by 3 bases, with 14 bases left in between. This CDR3 is built from 14 residues. In DNA, the CDR3 is TGTGCCAGCAGCCTCCGAGGAGGGGACTATGGCTACACCTTC. Translation gives CASSLRGGDYGYTF.

The chain uses TRBV2 and TRBJ2-1, with TRBD1 matching 10 bases. Germline lookup yields CDR1 SNHLY and CDR2 FYNNEI. V was clipped by 4 bases and J by 4 bases; unmatched bases: 7. The CDR3 totals 16 residues. Written as DNA, the CDR3 is TGTGCCAGCAGTGGGGACAGGGGTAAGGGGTACAATGAGCAGTTCTTC. Amino acid sequence: CASSGDRGKGYNEQFF.

This clonotype appeared many times. This chain connects TRBV6-5 to TRBJ1-6; 8 bases are a match to TRBD1. The V gene's germline CDR1 is MNHEY and CDR2 SVGAGI. The CDR3 sequence is 16 residues long. Trimming cost V 0 bases and J 7 bases; bases outside gene matches: 5. In nucleotides, the CDR3 is TGTGCCAGCAGTTACTCTTGGACAGGGATCAATTCACCCCTCCACTTT. Translation gives CASSYSWTGINSPLHF.

A few counts support this clonotype. The chain couples TRBV28 to TRBJ2-5, with D perhaps matching TRBD2 (5 bases). V shed 10 bases and J shed 3 bases, with 12 bases lying between them. The CDR3 is 12 amino acids. CDR1 MDHEN and CDR2 SYDVKM come from the germline V gene. The CDR3 is CATASPKETQYF. In DNA, the CDR3 is TGTGCCACCGCTAGCCCTAAAGAGACCCAGTACTTC.

The rearrangement joins TRBV6-2 or TRBV6-3 to TRBJ2-5; 8 nucleotides match TRBD2. This CDR3 is 13 amino acids long. Germline V gene sequence: CDR1 MNHEY, CDR2 SVGEGT. Unmatched junction bases numbered 5, after V lost 6 bases and J lost 5 bases. The CDR3 here is CASRGLARETQYF. In nucleotides, the CDR3 is TGTGCCAGCAGAGGACTAGCTCGGGAGACCCAGTACTTC.

The J gene is TRBJ2-7, the V gene TRBV19; weak D call: TRBD2 (7 bases). The CDR3 has 15 amino acids. Trimming cost V 4 bases and J 2 bases, with 15 bases left between them. CDR1 LNHDA and CDR2 SQIVND come from the germline V gene (reference sequence). CDR3 bases: TGTGCCAGTAGTAGGACAGCGGGGAAAACCTACGAGCAGTACTTC. This sequence encodes CASSRTAGKTYEQYF.

The chain carries TRBV4-3 and TRBJ2-6; no firm D call. The CDR3 totals 16 residues. Germline V CDR1 and CDR2: LGHNA, YSLEER. Deletions cut 0 bases from V and 8 bases from J, with 14 bases between. This CDR3 is CASSQDLLGLSNVLTF. In DNA form, the CDR3 reads TGCGCCAGCAGCCAAGATCTATTAGGGTTGTCCAACGTCCTGACTTTC.

This clonotype was seen a few times. The rearrangement uses TRBV7-2 and TRBJ1-2; possibly TRBD1 for D (5 bases). V lost 3 bases to trimming and J lost 4 bases, with 15 bases between them. CDR1 and CDR2 from the germline V gene are SGHTA and FQGNSA. The CDR3 has 15 residues. CDR3 residues: CASSLGPTIRYGYTF. The CDR3 nucleotides are TGTGCCAGCAGCTTGGGACCGACCATCCGCTATGGCTACACCTTC.

Many counts were recorded for this clonotype. V gene TRBV7-9 combines with J gene TRBJ1-1, with D unresolved. This CDR3 is 14 amino acids long. Looked up from germline, CDR1 is SEHNR and CDR2 is FQNEAQ (reference sequence). Trimming removed 0 bases from V and 1 base from J, with 6 bases in between. The CDR3 DNA is TGTGCCAGCAGCTTAGCTATGGCGAACACTGAAGCTTTCTTT. Translated: CASSLAMANTEAFF.

This clonotype occurred a few times. This chain uses TRBV10-3 with TRBJ2-3; the match to TRBD2 covers 8 bases. The CDR3 contains 14 residues. Trimming took 5 bases from V and 6 from J; bases not matched to a gene: 7. Germline V CDR1 and CDR2: ENHRY, SYGVKD. The CDR3 sequence is CAISQAGAGDTQYF. The CDR3 region has the DNA TGTGCCATCAGTCAAGCGGGGGCTGGGGATACGCAGTATTTT.

This clonotype was counted many times. The V call is TRBV20-1, the J call TRBJ1-1, with D perhaps TRBD1 (5 bases). This CDR3 has 12 residues. Germline CDR1 DFQATT, CDR2 SNEGSKA (reference sequence). V lost 4 bases and J 0 bases, leaving 6 bases between the germline ends. This chain's CDR3 is CSAKTVNTEAFF. In DNA, the CDR3 is TGCAGTGCTAAGACAGTGAACACTGAAGCTTTCTTT.

The rearrangement uses TRBV6-6 and TRBJ2-1, with D possibly matching TRBD2 (6 bases). Germline loops: CDR1 MNHNY, CDR2 SVGAGI (reference sequence). Trimming pared 4 bases from V and 7 bases from J, leaving 17 bases between. The CDR3 totals 15 residues. CDR3 DNA sequence: TGTGCCAGCAGTTTCCCTGGGGGGTTGGGAAATGAGCAGTTCTTC. It encodes CASSFPGGLGNEQFF.

The table lists this clonotype with a few counts. This chain connects TRBV10-3 to TRBJ1-1; D ambiguous. The CDR3 spans 13 residues. Germline loops: CDR1 ENHRY, CDR2 SYGVKD. Trimming shortened V by 6 bases and J by 0 bases, and 8 bases separated the two germline ends. This CDR3 is CAIREQLNTEAFF. The DNA for the CDR3 is TGTGCCATCAGGGAACAGCTGAACACTGAAGCTTTCTTT.

The chain combines TRBV11-1 with TRBJ2-5; D is perhaps TRBD2 (7 bases). V lost 2 bases and J lost 4, with 14 bases in between. CDR3 length: 15 residues. Germline loops: CDR1 SGHAT, CDR2 FQDESV (reference sequence). In DNA form, the CDR3 reads TGTGCCAGCAGCTTATCCAGGGGAGGGGCAGAGACCCAGTACTTC. As protein: CASSLSRGGAETQYF.

This clonotype was recorded a few times. The CDR3 region has the DNA TGTGCCAGCAGTTACTCGGACAGTAACTATGGCTACACCTTC. Protein product: CASSYSDSNYGYTF. The V gene is TRBV6-5, the J gene TRBJ1-2; tentative D call: TRBD1 (6 bases). The V gene's germline CDR1 is MNHEY and CDR2 SVGAGI. The CDR3 has 14 residues. V shed 0 bases and J shed 1 base, with 6 bases lying between them.

The chain has TRBV19 and TRBJ2-3; D is undetermined. The ends were cut back, 5 bases at V and 2 bases at J, with 8 bases in the middle. CDR3 size: 13 residues. Germline V gene sequence: CDR1 LNHDA, CDR2 SQIVND (reference sequence). CDR3 coding DNA: TGTGCCAGTAGTTCGGCAGACACAGATACGCAGTATTTT. It encodes CASSSADTDTQYF. The variable domain in full, with the rest retrieved from reference TRBV19 and TRBJ2-3, is DGGITQSPKYLFRKEGQNVTLSCEQNLNHDAMYWYRQDPGQGLRLIYYSQIVNDFQKGDIAEGYSVSREKKESFPLTVTSAQKNPTAFYLCASSSADTDTQYFGPGTRLTVL.

This chain uses TRBV15 with TRBJ1-4, with D unclear. This CDR3 has 16 residues. Trimming cost V 0 bases and J 0 bases, with 8 bases left between them. The V gene's germline CDR1 is LNHNV and CDR2 YYDKDF (reference sequence). Here the CDR3 reads CATSRDPRATNEKLFF. In DNA form, the CDR3 reads TGTGCCACCAGCAGAGATCCGCGGGCAACTAATGAAAAACTGTTTTTT.

The gene calls are TRBV4-2 and TRBJ2-1; D possibly matches TRBD1 or TRBD2 (5 bases each). There are 17 residues in the CDR3. Germline CDR1 is LGHNA and CDR2 is YNFKEQ. V lost 0 bases to trimming and J lost 4 bases, with 16 bases between them. The CDR3 loop reads CASSQDRYTGLYNEQFF. CDR3 DNA sequence: TGTGCCAGCAGCCAAGATCGCTACACGGGGCTTTACAATGAGCAGTTCTTC.

This clonotype occurred a few times. The J gene is TRBJ2-3, the V gene TRBV20-1; D gene ambiguous. V dropped 5 bases and J dropped 5 bases, with 26 bases sitting between them. The CDR3 spans 17 residues. Germline values: CDR1 DFQATT, CDR2 SNEGSKA (reference sequence). In DNA form, the CDR3 reads TGCAGTGCTCATACCTTCTCTTGGATCTCAGACAAAGATACGCAGTATTTT. It codes for CSAHTFSWISDKDTQYF.

The rearrangement uses TRBV5-6 and TRBJ2-2; no firm D call. The germline V gene encodes CDR1 SGHDT and CDR2 YYEEEE. This CDR3 spans 14 amino acids. The V end was cut by 3 bases, the J end by 4 bases, with 10 bases between. Written as DNA, the CDR3 is TGTGCCAGCAGCTCCCTCTGGGGCACCGGGGAGCTGTTTTTT. As protein: CASSSLWGTGELFF.

The V and J genes are TRBV4-1 and TRBJ2-7, with a possible D match to TRBD1 (6 bases). Germline V gene sequence: CDR1 MGHRA, CDR2 YSYEKL. This CDR3 region has 15 residues. Trimming stripped 0 bases from V and 4 bases from J, with 13 bases between. The CDR3, as DNA: TGCGCCAGCAGCCAAGATAACAGGGTGGTGTACGAGCAGTACTTC. This sequence encodes CASSQDNRVVYEQYF.

The rearrangement links TRBV4-3 to TRBJ2-5; TRBD2 agrees at 8 bases. The CDR3 sequence is 15 residues long. Germline assignment: CDR1 LGHNA and CDR2 YSLEER. Germline trimming cut 4 bases from V and 2 bases from J; bases unmatched to any gene: 6. This CDR3 is CASSRGGLAQETQYF. Written as DNA, the CDR3 is TGCGCCAGCAGCCGAGGAGGACTAGCACAAGAGACCCAGTACTTC.